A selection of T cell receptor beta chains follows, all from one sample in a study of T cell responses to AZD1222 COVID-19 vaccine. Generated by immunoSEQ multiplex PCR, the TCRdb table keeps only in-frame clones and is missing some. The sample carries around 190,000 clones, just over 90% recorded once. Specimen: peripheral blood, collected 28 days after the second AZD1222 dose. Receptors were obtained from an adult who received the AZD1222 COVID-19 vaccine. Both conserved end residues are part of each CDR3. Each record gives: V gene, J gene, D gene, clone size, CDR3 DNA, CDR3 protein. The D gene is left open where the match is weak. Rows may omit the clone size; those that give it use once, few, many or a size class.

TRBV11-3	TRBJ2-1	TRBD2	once	TGTGCCAGCAGCTTGGGCTCTACTAGCGGGAGTAGCCATGAGCAGTTCTTC	CASSLGSTSGSSHEQFF
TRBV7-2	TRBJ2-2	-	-	TGTGCCAGCAGCACGGACACCGGGGAGCTGTTTTTT	CASSTDTGELFF
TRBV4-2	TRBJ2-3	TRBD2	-	TGTGCCAGCAGCCAAGATTCCCTGGGAGCGGGGGGGCGAGATACGCAGTATTTT	CASSQDSLGAGGRDTQYF
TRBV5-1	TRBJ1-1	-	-	TGCGCCAGCAGCCTCACAGGGATGAACACTGAAGCTTTCTTT	CASSLTGMNTEAFF
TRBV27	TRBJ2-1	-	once	TGTGCCAGCAGTTTCGGCGGGGATCACTCCTACAATGAGCAGTTCTTC	CASSFGGDHSYNEQFF
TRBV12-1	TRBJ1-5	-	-	TGTGCCAGCAGCCCCCGGGACAGAAACTTTTATAGCAATCAGCCCCAGCATTTT	CASSPRDRNFYSNQPQHF
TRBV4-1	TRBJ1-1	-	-	TGCGCCAGCAGCCCCCACCCGACAGGTCGGAGGGTCCGCACTGAAGCTTTCTTT	CASSPHPTGRRVRTEAFF
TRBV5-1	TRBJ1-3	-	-	TGCGCCAGCAGCTTGGCGGCCTCTGGAAACACCATATATTTT	CASSLAASGNTIYF
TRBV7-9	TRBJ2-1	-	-	TGTGCCAGCAGCCCCAGTCGACTAGGCGATGAGCAGTTCTTC	CASSPSRLGDEQFF
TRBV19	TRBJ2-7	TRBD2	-	TGTGCCAGTAGTGCAACTAGCGGGGCCTACGAGCAGTACTTC	CASSATSGAYEQYF
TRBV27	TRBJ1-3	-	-	TGTGCCAGCAGGGGACACTCTGGAAACACCATATATTTT	CASRGHSGNTIYF
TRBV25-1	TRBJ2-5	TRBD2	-	TGTGCCAGCAGTGAGTGGGGGACTAGAAAAAAGACCCAGTACTTC	CASSEWGTRKKTQYF
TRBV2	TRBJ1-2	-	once	TGTGCCAGCAGCCGAAAGGAGGGAGGGACGGAAGGCTACACCTTC	CASSRKEGGTEGYTF
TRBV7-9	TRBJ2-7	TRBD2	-	TGTGCCAGCAGCTCAACTTCAAGCGGGATTTCCTACGAGCAGTACTTC	CASSSTSSGISYEQYF
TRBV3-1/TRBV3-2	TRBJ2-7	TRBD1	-	TGTGCCAGCAGCCTGGGACAGCTATACGAGCAGTACTTC	CASSLGQLYEQYF
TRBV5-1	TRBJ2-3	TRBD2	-	TGCGCCAGCAGCTTGCCTAGCGGGAGTACCACAGATACGCAGTATTTT	CASSLPSGSTTDTQYF
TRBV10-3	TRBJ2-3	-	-	TGTGCCATCAGTGAGTCGGCAGCGGACAGCACAGATACGCAGTATTTT	CAISESAADSTDTQYF
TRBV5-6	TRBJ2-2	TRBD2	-	TGTGCCAGCAGCTCCACCGGGGGGAGGAACACCGGGGAGCTGTTTTTT	CASSSTGGRNTGELFF
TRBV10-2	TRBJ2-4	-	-	TGCGCCAGCAGTGCCGGACCGATTAACATTCAGTACTTC	CASSAGPINIQYF
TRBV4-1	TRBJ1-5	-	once	TGCGCCAGCAGCCAAGCGCTTCAGGGGCCCCAGCATTTT	CASSQALQGPQHF
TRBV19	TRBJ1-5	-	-	TGTGCCAGTAGTATAGATCGTTGGGACACCCCTTATCAGCCCCAGCATTTT	CASSIDRWDTPYQPQHF
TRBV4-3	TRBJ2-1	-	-	TGCGCCAGCAGCCACAAAAAAGGTTGGGAGCAGTTCTTC	CASSHKKGWEQFF
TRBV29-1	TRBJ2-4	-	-	TGCAGCGGGGGAGAGGGTCTGGGCAAAAACATTCAGTACTTC	CSGGEGLGKNIQYF
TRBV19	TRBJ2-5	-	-	TGTGCCAGTAGTTTGGCGGGCCTCTTCCTGGAGACCCAGTACTTC	CASSLAGLFLETQYF
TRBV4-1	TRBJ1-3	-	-	TGCGCCAGCAGCCAAGATTTCTGGCAGGTGACTGGAAACACCATATATTTT	CASSQDFWQVTGNTIYF
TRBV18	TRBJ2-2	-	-	TGTGCCAGCTCACCACCAACCTTGGGGGACACCGGGGAGCTGTTTTTT	CASSPPTLGDTGELFF
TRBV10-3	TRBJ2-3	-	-	TGTGCCATCTCTAAGGGACAAAGCACAGATACGCAGTATTTT	CAISKGQSTDTQYF
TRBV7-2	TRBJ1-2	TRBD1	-	TGTGCCAGCAGCTTAGTTGGGGGAGGGGGCGTTTTTGGCTACACCTTC	CASSLVGGGGVFGYTF
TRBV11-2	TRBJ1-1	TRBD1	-	TGTGCCAGCAGCTTCCGGACAGGGGACACTGAAGCTTTCTTT	CASSFRTGDTEAFF
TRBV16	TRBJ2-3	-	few	TGTGCCAGCAGCCAAGGGACGGCGAGCACAGATACGCAGTATTTT	CASSQGTASTDTQYF
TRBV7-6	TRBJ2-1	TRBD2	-	TGTGCCAGCAGCGCGGGACTAGCGGACAACAATGAGCAGTTCTTC	CASSAGLADNNEQFF
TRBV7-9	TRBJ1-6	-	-	TGTGCCAGCAGCTTAGGGGGAGGAAATTCACCCCTCCACTTT	CASSLGGGNSPLHF
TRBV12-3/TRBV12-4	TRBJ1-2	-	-	TGTGCCAGCAGTTTGCACGAATCTGGCTACACCTTC	CASSLHESGYTF
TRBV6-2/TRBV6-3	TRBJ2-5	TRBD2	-	TGTGCCAGCAGTACTGGGGGGGGCCAAGAGACCCAGTACTTC	CASSTGGGQETQYF
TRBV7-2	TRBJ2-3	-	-	TGTGCCAGCAGCCTCTTCGGGGCAGATACGCAGTATTTT	CASSLFGADTQYF
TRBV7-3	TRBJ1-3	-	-	TGTGCCAGCAGCCCCCCGGGGAGGGGGAACACCATATATTTT	CASSPPGRGNTIYF
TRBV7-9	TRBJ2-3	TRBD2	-	TGTGCCAGCAGCCCGGGACTAGCGGGGCCCACAGATACGCAGTATTTT	CASSPGLAGPTDTQYF
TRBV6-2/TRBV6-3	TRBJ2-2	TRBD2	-	TGTGCCGGCCGCCGGGAGGTGAACACCGGGGAGCTGTTTTTT	CAGRREVNTGELFF
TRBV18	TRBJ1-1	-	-	TGTGCCAGCTCATTAAGTGGGGCGGGCGAAGCTTTCTTT	CASSLSGAGEAFF
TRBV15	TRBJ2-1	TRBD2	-	TGTGCCACCAGCAGAGATCCTACTAGCGGGGGGGGTAGCTACAATGAGCAGTTCTTC	CATSRDPTSGGGSYNEQFF
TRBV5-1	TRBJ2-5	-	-	TGCGCCAGCAGCTACCAAGAGACCCAGTACTTC	CASSYQETQYF